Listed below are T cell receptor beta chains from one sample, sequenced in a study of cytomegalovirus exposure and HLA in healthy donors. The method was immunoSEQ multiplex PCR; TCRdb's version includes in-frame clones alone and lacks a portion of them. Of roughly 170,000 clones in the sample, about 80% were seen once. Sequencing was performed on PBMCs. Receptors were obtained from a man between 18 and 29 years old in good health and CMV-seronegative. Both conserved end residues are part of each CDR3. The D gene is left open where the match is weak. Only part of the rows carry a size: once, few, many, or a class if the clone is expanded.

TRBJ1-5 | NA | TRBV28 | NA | CATTPSNQPQHF | TGTGCCACCACCCCCAGTAATCAGCCCCAGCATTTT
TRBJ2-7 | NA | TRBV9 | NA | CASSVRGTPSSYEQYF | TGTGCCAGCAGCGTAAGGGGCACACCGAGCTCCTACGAGCAGTACTTC
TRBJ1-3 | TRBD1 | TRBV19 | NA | CASSPGQGVTGNTIYF | TGTGCCAGTAGTCCGGGACAGGGGGTAACTGGAAACACCATATATTTT
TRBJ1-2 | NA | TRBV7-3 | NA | CATLDKGRDYGYTF | TGTGCCACCCTCGATAAGGGGCGCGACTATGGCTACACCTTC
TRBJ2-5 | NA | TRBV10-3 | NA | CAIRAGTNQETQYF | TGTGCCATCAGGGCCGGGACAAACCAAGAGACCCAGTACTTC
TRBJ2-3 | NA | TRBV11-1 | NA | CASSFRGDTQYF | TGTGCCAGCAGCTTTAGGGGAGATACGCAGTATTTT
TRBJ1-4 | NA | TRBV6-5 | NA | CASSYSIGKEKLFF | TGTGCCAGCAGTTACTCGATCGGGAAGGAAAAACTGTTTTTT
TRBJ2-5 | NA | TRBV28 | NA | CASSGMREPLQETQYF | TGTGCCAGCAGTGGAATGCGGGAACCGCTACAAGAGACCCAGTACTTC
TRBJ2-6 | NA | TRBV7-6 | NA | CASSKPQAAGANVLTF | TGTGCCAGCAGCAAACCTCAGGCCGCTGGGGCCAACGTCCTGACTTTC
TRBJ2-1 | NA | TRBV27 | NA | CASSFRGNEQFF | TGTGCCAGCAGTTTTCGAGGGAATGAGCAGTTCTTC
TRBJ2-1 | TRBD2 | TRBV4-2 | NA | CASSQGVKSGTAHIEQFF | TGTGCCAGCAGCCAAGGGGTGAAAAGCGGGACCGCTCACATTGAGCAGTTCTTC
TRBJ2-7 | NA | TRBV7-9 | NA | CASSQDSTYEQYF | TGTGCCAGCAGCCAGGACTCCACCTACGAGCAGTACTTC
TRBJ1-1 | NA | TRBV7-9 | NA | CASSFPVREAFF | TGTGCCAGCAGCTTTCCCGTCCGGGAAGCTTTCTTT
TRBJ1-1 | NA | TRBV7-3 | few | CASSPSGNTEAFF | TGTGCCAGCAGCCCTAGTGGGAACACTGAAGCTTTCTTT
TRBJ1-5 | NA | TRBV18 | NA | CASSPRGAGGQPQHF | TGTGCCAGCTCACCACGAGGAGCGGGTGGTCAGCCCCAGCATTTT
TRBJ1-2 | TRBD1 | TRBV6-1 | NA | CASSEENRGYGYTF | TGTGCCAGCAGTGAAGAAAACAGGGGGTATGGCTACACCTTC
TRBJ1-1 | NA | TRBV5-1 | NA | CASSLLSRDNLMNTEAFF | TGCGCCAGCAGCCTCTTATCGAGGGATAATTTGATGAACACTGAAGCTTTCTTT
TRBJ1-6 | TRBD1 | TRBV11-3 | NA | CASSLEGRTGQENSPLHF | TGTGCCAGCAGCTTAGAAGGCCGAACGGGACAGGAAAATTCACCCCTCCACTTT
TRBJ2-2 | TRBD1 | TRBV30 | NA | CAWSLGQGFTGELFF | TGTGCCTGGAGTCTCGGACAGGGGTTCACCGGGGAGCTGTTTTTT
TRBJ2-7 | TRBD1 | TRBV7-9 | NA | CASSLQGAQYEQYF | TGTGCCAGCAGCTTGCAGGGGGCGCAGTACGAGCAGTACTTC
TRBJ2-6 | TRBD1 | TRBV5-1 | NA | CASSHHRGQPSFGANVLTF | TGCGCCAGCAGCCACCACAGGGGGCAACCGAGCTTCGGGGCCAACGTCCTGACTTTC
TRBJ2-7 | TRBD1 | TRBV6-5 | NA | CASSYSMRGQGGEQYF | TGTGCCAGCAGTTACTCGATGAGGGGGCAAGGTGGCGAGCAGTACTTC
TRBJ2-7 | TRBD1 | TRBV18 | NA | CASSRLQGIEQYF | TGTGCCAGCTCACGATTACAGGGGATCGAGCAGTACTTC
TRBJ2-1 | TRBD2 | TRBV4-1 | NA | CASSQEGLAGNEQFF | TGCGCCAGCAGCCAAGAGGGACTAGCGGGAAATGAGCAGTTCTTC
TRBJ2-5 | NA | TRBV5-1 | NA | CASMGVETQYF | TGCGCCAGCATGGGAGTGGAGACCCAGTACTTC
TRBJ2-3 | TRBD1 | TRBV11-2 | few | CASSPGTGVSRTDTQYF | TGTGCCAGCAGCCCCGGGACAGGGGTTTCTCGCACAGATACGCAGTATTTT
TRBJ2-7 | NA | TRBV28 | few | CASSLSSDYEQYF | TGTGCCAGCAGTTTGTCTAGCGACTACGAGCAGTACTTC
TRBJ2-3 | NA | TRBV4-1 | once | CASSQDRKRGIADTQYF | TGCGCCAGCAGCCAAGATAGGAAGAGGGGGATCGCAGATACGCAGTATTTT
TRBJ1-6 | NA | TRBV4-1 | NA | CASSQEGGGNSPLHF | TGCGCCAGCAGCCAAGAGGGCGGAGGTAATTCACCCCTCCACTTT
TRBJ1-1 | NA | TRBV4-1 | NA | CASSQWLGGVVENTEAFF | TGCGCCAGCAGCCAATGGCTGGGGGGGGTGGTGGAGAACACTGAAGCTTTCTTT
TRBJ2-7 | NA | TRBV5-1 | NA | CASSPVGQPYEQYF | TGCGCCAGCAGCCCCGTCGGACAGCCCTACGAGCAGTACTTC
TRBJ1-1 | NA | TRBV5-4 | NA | CASSFWERTEAFF | TGTGCCAGCAGCTTTTGGGAGCGCACTGAAGCTTTCTTT
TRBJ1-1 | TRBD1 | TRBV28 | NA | CASSGGTGSGYTEAFF | TGTGCCAGCAGTGGGGGGACAGGGTCTGGTTACACTGAAGCTTTCTTT